The 21 T cell receptor beta chains below come from one sample, sequenced in a study of shared clonotypes between healthy human individuals. Sequenced by immunoSEQ multiplex PCR; TCRdb stores in-frame clones only, minus some. The sample yields approximately 2.5 million clones, 80% to 95% seen once. The specimen sequenced was naive CD4+ T cells from PBMCs. As for subset: CD45RA+ positively selected. The source is a man aged 18 to 29 in good health. Some clones in this sample may be carry-over from other donors' samples.

The J gene is TRBJ1-4, the V gene TRBV27, with D maybe TRBD1 (5 bases). Per the germline V gene, CDR1 is MNHEY and CDR2 is SMNVEV (reference sequence). The germline V and J ends were trimmed by 10 bases and 8 bases, with 17 bases remaining between them. The CDR3 consists of 13 residues. The CDR3 DNA sequence: TGTGCCAAAGGGGTGCCTCTTTGGGAAAAACTGTTTTTT. Protein product: CAKGVPLWEKLFF.

This clone is a singleton in its sample. This chain connects TRBV28 to TRBJ2-3; unclear D gene. This CDR3 has 15 amino acids. Between the trimmed V and J ends, which lost 6 bases and 2 bases, there was a span of 15 bases. Germline CDR1 MDHEN, CDR2 SYDVKM. The CDR3 DNA reads TGTGCCAGCAGCCCCAGGCGGCGGCCCACAGATACGCAGTATTTT. It specifies CASSPRRRPTDTQYF.

Comments on this clone: Other DNA sequences in the sample encode the same CDR3. This chain joins TRBV20-1 and TRBJ2-3; a weak D match, TRBD2 (6 bases). The V end was cut by 6 bases, the J end by 6 bases, with 10 bases between. There are 11 residues in the CDR3. In germline, CDR1 is DFQATT, CDR2 SNEGSKA (reference sequence). CDR3 residues: CSAQGGDTQYF. The CDR3 DNA reads as TGCAGTGCCCAGGGAGGCGATACGCAGTATTTT.

The V gene is TRBV25-1, the J gene TRBJ2-7; 8 nucleotides agree with TRBD2. Germline CDR1 is MGHDK and CDR2 is SYGVNS. The length of the CDR3 is 15 residues. The V gene end was trimmed by 3 bases and the J gene end by 0 bases; junction bases not matched to a gene: 4. The CDR3 nucleotides read TGTGCCAGCAGTGAGACGACTAGCGACTCCTACGAGCAGTACTTC. Its translation is CASSETTSDSYEQYF.

The chain joins TRBV25-1 to TRBJ2-7; D is perhaps TRBD1 (6 bases). Germline V gene lookup returns CDR1 MGHDK and CDR2 SYGVNS. The CDR3 is 13 residues long. V was cut by 5 bases and J by 2 bases, with 10 bases left in between. The chain's CDR3 is CASSRQGTYEQYF. In DNA, the CDR3 is TGTGCCAGCAGTAGGCAGGGGACCTACGAGCAGTACTTC.

Turning to this clone: The same CDR3 can be traced to other DNA sequences in this sample. V usage is TRBV6-6 and J usage is TRBJ1-4; D uncertain. V lost 0 bases to trimming and J lost 0 bases, with 2 bases between them. In germline, CDR1 is MNHNY, CDR2 SVGAGI (reference sequence). The CDR3 is 14 amino acids. The CDR3 DNA follows: TGTGCCAGCAGTTACTCCGCAACTAATGAAAAACTGTTTTTT. Protein product: CASSYSATNEKLFF.

The chain recombines TRBV5-1 with TRBJ1-1; 8 bases line up with TRBD1. The CDR3 sequence is 18 residues long. Germline CDR1 reads SGHRS; CDR2 reads YFSETQ. V shed 4 bases, J shed 5 bases, and the junction held 19 bases outside the gene matches. CDR3 in DNA: TGCGCCAGCAGCCCGCTCCAGTTTTACAGGGGGGGACGGACTGAAGCTTTCTTT. Its translation: CASSPLQFYRGGRTEAFF. The variable domain in full, completed from reference TRBV5-1 and TRBJ1-1, reads KAGVTQTPRYLIKTRGQQVTLSCSPISGHRSVSWYQQTPGQGLQFLFEYFSETQRNKGNFPGRFSGRQFSNSRSEMNVSTLELGDSALYLCASSPLQFYRGGRTEAFFGQGTRLTVV.

The chain combines TRBV18 with TRBJ2-3; 11 bases line up with TRBD2. The CDR3 is made up of 17 amino acids. In germline, CDR1 is KGHSH, CDR2 LQKENI. Unmatched junction bases numbered 5, after V lost 3 bases and J lost 0 bases. The CDR3 region has the DNA TGTGCCAGCTCACCCCTGACTAGCGGGACTAGCACAGATACGCAGTATTTT. Its translation: CASSPLTSGTSTDTQYF.

The V call is TRBV4-1, the J call TRBJ2-6, with unresolved D. Per germline, CDR1 MGHRA and CDR2 YSYEKL. V lost 2 bases and J lost 4, with 6 bases in between. The CDR3 has 14 residues. The CDR3 bases are TGCGCCAGCAGCCAATCATGGGGGGCCAACGTCCTGACTTTC. Translated: CASSQSWGANVLTF.

V usage is TRBV7-2 and J usage is TRBJ2-7; TRBD2 is a possible D gene (6 bases). This CDR3 is 14 amino acids long. V was pared by 5 bases and J by 5 bases, with 16 bases between. Germline V gene data show CDR1 as SGHTA and CDR2 as FQGNSA. The chain's CDR3 is CASSPPSGRHEQYF. Written as DNA, the CDR3 is TGTGCCAGCAGCCCCCCGAGCGGGCGCCACGAGCAGTACTTC.

The chain has TRBV6-6 and TRBJ2-7; 9 bases map to TRBD1. The length of the CDR3 is 16 residues. The junction had 16 bases not matched to a gene; V was cut back by 7 bases and J by 6 bases. Germline V gives CDR1 MNHNY, CDR2 SVGAGI (reference sequence). Here the CDR3 DNA reads TGTGCCAGCAAATCGGGACAGGGTCTCTTCCAGGGCGAGCAGTACTTC. Its translation: CASKSGQGLFQGEQYF.

V is TRBV4-3 and J is TRBJ2-7, with 9 bases aligning to TRBD1. The CDR3 spans 14 residues. The V and J ends lost 4 bases and 4 bases, in that order; junction bases with no gene match: 5. CDR1 LGHNA and CDR2 YSLEER come from the germline V gene. The CDR3 is CASSRAGQGYEQYF. CDR3 coding DNA: TGCGCCAGCAGCCGCGCCGGACAGGGGTACGAGCAGTACTTC.

The V call is TRBV5-4, the J call TRBJ1-4; TRBD1 might be the D (6 bases). Between the trimmed V and J ends, which lost 3 bases and 2 bases, there was a span of 11 bases. This CDR3 is built from 15 residues. Germline CDR1 reads SGHNT; CDR2 reads YYREEE (reference sequence). The DNA of the CDR3 is TGTGCCAGCAGCTCGGCGGACAGCACTAATGAAAAACTGTTTTTT. Translation: CASSSADSTNEKLFF.

The V call is TRBV5-1, the J call TRBJ2-7; possibly TRBD2 for D (5 bases). This CDR3 contains 14 residues. Trimming took off 4 bases at V and 2 bases at J, with 13 bases between the two ends. Germline V gene data show CDR1 as SGHRS and CDR2 as YFSETQ. The CDR3 bases are TGCGCCAGCAGCCGTCCCGGGAACCCCTACGAGCAGTACTTC. The encoded protein is CASSRPGNPYEQYF.

The chain is built from TRBV25-1 and TRBJ2-5, with a weak D call TRBD2 (6 bases). The germline CDR1 and CDR2 sequences are MGHDK and SYGVNS. V was clipped by 4 bases and J by 3 bases, with 18 bases between them. This CDR3 spans 16 amino acids. The CDR3 DNA follows: TGTGCCAGCAGTGCGGTGGGAGGAGAGTTCAAAGAGACCCAGTACTTC. Protein sequence: CASSAVGGEFKETQYF.

As DNA, the CDR3 is TGTGCCAGCACTCGAAGGGACACAGATACGCAGTATTTT. Encoded protein: CASTRRDTDTQYF. The rearrangement uses TRBV2 and TRBJ2-3; D not resolved. Trimming took off 7 bases at V and 2 bases at J, with 10 bases between the two ends. The CDR3 loop spans 13 amino acids. The germline V gene has CDR1 SNHLY and CDR2 FYNNEI.

CDR3 nucleotides: TGTGCCAGCGGCCCATCAGGAAACATTCAGTACTTC. It codes for CASGPSGNIQYF. This sequence joins TRBV6-5 and TRBJ2-4; D is uncertain. The V end lost 8 bases, the J end lost 6 bases, and 11 bases lay between the germline ends. This CDR3 has 12 amino acids. Germline CDR1 is MNHEY and CDR2 is SVGAGI.

Concerning this clone itself: Different DNA sequences within this sample yield the same CDR3. CDR3 sequence reads: CASSFTQETQYF. The DNA for the CDR3 is TGCGCCAGCAGCTTCACCCAAGAGACCCAGTACTTC. The J gene is TRBJ2-5, the V gene TRBV5-1; D is unclear. Trimming cost V 2 bases and J 1 base, with 3 bases left between them. In germline, CDR1 is SGHRS, CDR2 YFSETQ. This CDR3 region has 12 residues.

The rearrangement links TRBV7-2 to TRBJ2-7; no clear D gene. This CDR3 is built from 11 residues. The germline V and J ends were trimmed by 5 bases and 4 bases, with 6 bases remaining between them. Germline V CDR1 and CDR2: SGHTA, FQGNSA. CDR3 DNA sequence: TGTGCCAGCAGCACCAATTACGAGCAGTACTTC. Protein: CASSTNYEQYF.

The V and J genes are TRBV7-3 and TRBJ2-3; unclear D gene. Trimming left V 5 bases short and J 1 base short, with 4 bases between. The germline V gene encodes CDR1 SGHTA and CDR2 FQGTGA. This CDR3 contains 12 residues. DNA of the CDR3: TGTGCCAGCAGCCTCCGCACAGATACGCAGTATTTT. The encoded protein is CASSLRTDTQYF.

The DNA of the CDR3 is TGTGCCAGCACGCCACAGGGGGCGCCTGGAAACACCATATATTTT. Its translation is CASTPQGAPGNTIYF. The gene calls are TRBV2 and TRBJ1-3, with TRBD1 matching 9 bases. The CDR3 loop spans 15 amino acids. Per germline, CDR1 SNHLY and CDR2 FYNNEI. V shed 7 bases, J shed 2 bases, and the junction held 6 bases outside the gene matches. The full variable domain, in which reference TRBV2 and TRBJ1-3 provide the parts outside the CDR3, is EPEVTQTPSHQVTQMGQEVILRCVPISNHLYFYWYRQILGQKVEFLVSFYNNEISEKSEIFDDQFSVERPDGSNFTLKIRSTKLEDSAMYFCASTPQGAPGNTIYFGEGSWLTVV.